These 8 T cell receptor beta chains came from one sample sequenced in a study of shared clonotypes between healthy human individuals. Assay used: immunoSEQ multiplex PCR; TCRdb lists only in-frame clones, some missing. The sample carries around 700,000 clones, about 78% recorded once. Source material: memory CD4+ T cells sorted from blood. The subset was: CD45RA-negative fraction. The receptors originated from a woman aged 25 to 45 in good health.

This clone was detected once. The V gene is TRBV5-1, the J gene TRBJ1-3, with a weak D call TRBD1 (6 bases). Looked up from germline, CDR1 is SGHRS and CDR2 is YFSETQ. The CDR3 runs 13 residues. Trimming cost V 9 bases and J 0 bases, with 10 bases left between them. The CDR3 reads CATRTASGNTIYF. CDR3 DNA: TGCGCCACCAGGACAGCCTCTGGAAACACCATATATTTT.

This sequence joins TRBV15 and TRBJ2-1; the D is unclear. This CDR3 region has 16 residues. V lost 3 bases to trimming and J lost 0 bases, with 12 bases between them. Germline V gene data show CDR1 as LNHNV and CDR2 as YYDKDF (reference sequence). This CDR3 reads CATSSRTLGSYNEQFF. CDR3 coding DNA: TGTGCCACCAGCAGTCGGACGCTGGGCTCCTACAATGAGCAGTTCTTC.

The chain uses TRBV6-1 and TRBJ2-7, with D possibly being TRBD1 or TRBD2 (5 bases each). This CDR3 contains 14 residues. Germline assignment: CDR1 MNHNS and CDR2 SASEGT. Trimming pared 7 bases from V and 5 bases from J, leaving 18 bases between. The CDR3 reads CASTSSGLEDEQYF. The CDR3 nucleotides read TGTGCCAGCACCAGTTCGGGGCTCGAGGACGAGCAGTACTTC.

CDR3 sequence (DNA): TGTGCCAGCTCACCGTCAGTTAAGAACACTGAAGCTTTCTTT. This gives the protein CASSPSVKNTEAFF. This rearrangement joins TRBV18 to TRBJ1-1; D gene ambiguous. The germline V and J ends were trimmed by 3 bases and 1 base, with 9 bases remaining between them. Germline V gene lookup returns CDR1 KGHSH and CDR2 LQKENI. This CDR3 has 14 amino acids.

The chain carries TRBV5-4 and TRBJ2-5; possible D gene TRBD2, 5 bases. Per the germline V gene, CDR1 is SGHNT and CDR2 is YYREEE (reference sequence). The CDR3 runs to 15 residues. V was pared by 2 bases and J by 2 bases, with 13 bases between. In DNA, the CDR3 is TGTGCCAGCAGCTTTTCCCCCAGCGGACAAGAGACCCAGTACTTC. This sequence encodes CASSFSPSGQETQYF.

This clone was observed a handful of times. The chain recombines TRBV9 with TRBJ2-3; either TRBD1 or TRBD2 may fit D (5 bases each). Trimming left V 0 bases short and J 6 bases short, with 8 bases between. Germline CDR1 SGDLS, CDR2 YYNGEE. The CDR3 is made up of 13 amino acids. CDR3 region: CASSVGGMDTQYF. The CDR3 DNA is TGTGCCAGCAGCGTAGGGGGGATGGATACGCAGTATTTT.

As DNA, the CDR3 is TGCAGCGTTGTGAGGACAGTACCCCGAAAAGAGACCCAGTACTTC. Protein sequence: CSVVRTVPRKETQYF. The chain uses TRBV29-1 and TRBJ2-5, with D maybe TRBD1 (6 bases). The CDR3 is made up of 15 amino acids. Germline-derived CDR1 and CDR2 are SQVTM and ANQGSEA. V was trimmed by 4 bases and J by 3 bases, leaving 18 bases between them.

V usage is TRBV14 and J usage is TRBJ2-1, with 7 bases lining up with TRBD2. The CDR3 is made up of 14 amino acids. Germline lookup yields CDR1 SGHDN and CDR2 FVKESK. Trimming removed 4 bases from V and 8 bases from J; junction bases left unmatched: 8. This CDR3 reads CASSPRLARHEQFF. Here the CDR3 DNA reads TGTGCCAGCAGCCCCCGACTAGCTCGACATGAGCAGTTCTTC.